Presented here are 28 T cell receptor beta chains from one specimen sequenced in a study of cytomegalovirus exposure and HLA in healthy donors. 13 Jbeta primers and 60 Vbeta primers were used for the PCR. Generated by immunoSEQ multiplex PCR, the TCRdb table keeps only in-frame clones and is missing some. The sample includes about 160,000 clones, more than 75% of them seen just once. The specimen sequenced was PBMCs. All receptors come from a male donor in good health and CMV-seronegative.

The V gene is TRBV4-2, the J gene TRBJ1-2, with a possible D match to TRBD1 (5 bases). CDR1 is LGHNA, CDR2 YNFKEQ, per germline. This CDR3 contains 14 residues. V lost 3 bases, J lost 1 base, and 9 bases lay in between. CDR3 sequence: CASSQTEDNYGYTF. The CDR3 bases are TGTGCCAGCAGCCAGACAGAGGATAACTATGGCTACACCTTC.

The genes are TRBV7-9 and TRBJ2-2; 8 nucleotides line up with TRBD1. J was trimmed by 8 bases and V by 3 bases; bases with no gene match: 8. CDR3 length equals 15 residues. CDR1 and CDR2 from the germline V gene are SEHNR and FQNEAQ (reference sequence). CDR3 nucleotides: TGTGCCAGCAGCTTCCGGACAGGGAATATGGGGGAGCTGTTTTTT. Protein sequence: CASSFRTGNMGELFF.

V gene TRBV4-1 combines with J gene TRBJ2-7, with D possibly matching TRBD2 (6 bases). Trimming removed 4 bases from V and 0 bases from J, with 16 bases in between. The CDR3 covers 16 residues. Germline V lookup: CDR1 MGHRA, CDR2 YSYEKL. The CDR3 here is CASSPWGVQGSYEQYF. The CDR3, as DNA: TGCGCCAGCAGCCCTTGGGGGGTGCAGGGCTCCTACGAGCAGTACTTC.

The CDR3 loop is CASSVEGTGELFF. DNA of the CDR3: TGTGCCAGCAGCGTAGAGGGGACCGGGGAGCTGTTTTTT. This chain joins TRBV9 and TRBJ2-2, with a tentative D call TRBD1 (5 bases). The V and J ends lost 0 bases and 5 bases respectively, with 5 bases between them. The germline V gene has CDR1 SGDLS and CDR2 YYNGEE. CDR3 length: 13 amino acids.

This sequence joins TRBV30 and TRBJ1-1, with D possibly being TRBD1 (6 bases). V lost 4 bases, J lost 4 bases, and 13 bases lay in between. This CDR3 comprises 13 residues. The germline V gene has CDR1 GTSNPN and CDR2 SVGIG (reference sequence). The CDR3 protein is CAWTGVAGTEAFF. In nucleotides, the CDR3 is TGTGCCTGGACAGGGGTGGCAGGCACTGAAGCTTTCTTT.

V gene TRBV7-7 combines with J gene TRBJ2-7; TRBD1 matches at 8 bases. Per the germline V gene, CDR1 is SSHAT and CDR2 is FNYEAQ (reference sequence). CDR3 length equals 14 residues. V lost 1 base and J lost 5; bases outside the gene matches: 4. The CDR3 nucleotides read TGTGCCAGCAGCTTAGGACAGGGGAAAGACGAGCAGTACTTC. Its translation: CASSLGQGKDEQYF.

V and J are TRBV18 and TRBJ2-4, with a possible D match to TRBD2 (7 bases). Trimming removed 8 bases from V and 6 bases from J, with 17 bases in between. The CDR3 is made up of 14 amino acids. Germline assignment: CDR1 KGHSH and CDR2 LQKENI. CDR3 in amino acids: CASQTGGSGNIQYF. The CDR3 region has the DNA TGTGCCAGCCAAACGGGGGGCTCGGGAAACATTCAGTACTTC.

This clone has more than one count but fewer than ten. This sequence joins TRBV28 and TRBJ2-7; tentative D call: TRBD2 (6 bases). Germline CDR1 is MDHEN and CDR2 is SYDVKM. The CDR3 runs to 16 residues. The V end was cut by 4 bases, the J end by 4 bases, with 20 bases between. CDR3 loop: CASSSPRRGGVYEQYF. As DNA, the CDR3 is TGTGCCAGCAGTTCCCCGAGGCGGGGTGGGGTATACGAGCAGTACTTC.

The V call is TRBV7-8, the J call TRBJ1-5, with 8 bases matching TRBD1. This CDR3 has 17 amino acids. The junction had 11 bases not matched to a gene; V was cut back by 4 bases and J by 3 bases. CDR1 SGHVS and CDR2 FQNEAQ come from the germline V gene. The CDR3 protein is CASSSRQGRAINQPQHF. The DNA of the CDR3 is TGTGCCAGCAGCTCCCGACAGGGGAGGGCAATCAATCAGCCCCAGCATTTT.

The chain couples TRBV19 to TRBJ1-1; 8 positions match TRBD1. The CDR3 has 15 amino acids. Germline assignment: CDR1 LNHDA and CDR2 SQIVND (reference sequence). Trimming at V came to 6 bases and at J to 2 bases, leaving 8 bases not matched to a gene. The CDR3 DNA follows: TGTGCCAGTAGGACCCAGGGGGCAGGAAACACTGAAGCTTTCTTT. Its protein product is CASRTQGAGNTEAFF.

This chain joins TRBV7-9 and TRBJ1-2, with 10 bases lining up with TRBD1. V lost 5 bases and J lost 2; bases outside the gene matches: 5. There are 15 residues in the CDR3. CDR1 is SEHNR and CDR2 is FQNEAQ in the germline V gene (reference sequence). Written as DNA, the CDR3 is TGTGCCAGCAGCCCCCGGACAGGGGGAAACTATGGCTACACCTTC. It specifies CASSPRTGGNYGYTF.

This clone has a handful of counts. The gene calls are TRBV6-1 and TRBJ2-3; no clear D gene. The V end was cut by 1 base, the J end by 5 bases, with 7 bases between. This CDR3 comprises 13 residues. CDR1 is MNHNS, CDR2 SASEGT, per germline. CDR3 DNA sequence: TGTGCCAGCAGTGAAGGCGCGAAAGATACGCAGTATTTT. It codes for CASSEGAKDTQYF.

The chain joins TRBV5-8 to TRBJ1-5; possibly TRBD1 for D (5 bases). V was shortened by 4 bases and J by 0 bases, with 11 bases between the two germline ends. This CDR3 spans 15 amino acids. Germline V CDR1 and CDR2: SGHTS, YDEGEE. The CDR3 bases are TGTGCCAGCAGCGTGGGACTGAATAGCAATCAGCCCCAGCATTTT. It translates to CASSVGLNSNQPQHF.

This clone was observed a single time. The V call is TRBV5-6, the J call TRBJ2-7; 12 positions match TRBD2. This CDR3 spans 18 amino acids. The ends lost 1 base at V and 0 bases at J; junction bases unmatched: 8. Germline V lookup: CDR1 SGHDT, CDR2 YYEEEE. CDR3 loop: CASSLTWKLAGGSYEQYF. The CDR3 nucleotides read TGTGCCAGCAGCTTGACGTGGAAACTAGCGGGGGGCTCCTACGAGCAGTACTTC.

This clone occurred once. V usage is TRBV4-3 and J usage is TRBJ2-1, with 7 nucleotides matching TRBD1. Germline V lookup: CDR1 LGHNA, CDR2 YSLEER. CDR3 length equals 12 residues. The V and J ends lost 2 bases and 10 bases, in that order; junction bases with no gene match: 2. The CDR3 DNA sequence: TGCGCCAGCAGCCAATCGGACAGGGAGCAGTTCTTC. Amino acids: CASSQSDREQFF.

This clone showed up just a few times. The chain joins TRBV7-6 to TRBJ2-3, with 7 bases that match TRBD2. The CDR3 is 16 amino acids. J lost 4 bases, V lost 5 bases, and 12 bases had no gene match. The V gene's germline CDR1 is SGHVS and CDR2 FNYEAQ. The CDR3 sequence: CASSQSLGGSPDTQYF. As DNA, the CDR3 is TGTGCCAGCAGCCAATCCTTGGGCGGGAGCCCAGATACGCAGTATTTT.

V is TRBV10-1 and J is TRBJ1-6, with D uncertain. Trimming removed 6 bases at V and 7 bases at J, with 4 bases between. Looked up from germline, CDR1 is WNHNN and CDR2 is SYGVQD (reference sequence). The CDR3 consists of 11 residues. The CDR3 is CASSGNSPLHF. CDR3 DNA: TGCGCCAGCAGCGGGAATTCACCCCTCCACTTT.

The CDR3 reads CASSAEGLTNSPLHF. DNA for the CDR3: TGTGCCAGCAGCGCGGAGGGACTGACCAATTCACCCCTCCACTTT. The J gene is TRBJ1-6, the V gene TRBV9, with a possible D match to TRBD1 (5 bases). Germline values: CDR1 SGDLS, CDR2 YYNGEE. This CDR3 is built from 15 residues. Trimming took 3 bases from V and 7 from J, leaving 14 bases between them.

This clone is a singleton in its sample. This sequence joins TRBV5-1 and TRBJ2-7, with 8 bases fitting TRBD2. Germline loops: CDR1 SGHRS, CDR2 YFSETQ. The CDR3 loop spans 16 amino acids. The V segment lost 4 bases and the J segment 4 bases; nucleotides outside the gene matches: 13. DNA of the CDR3: TGCGCCAGCAGCCCGGGAGCGGGGGCCGTATCTTACGAGCAGTACTTC. Its translation is CASSPGAGAVSYEQYF.

CDR3 region: CASASSSGGWTEAFF. CDR3 nucleotides: TGTGCTAGTGCCTCTTCGTCGGGGGGCTGGACTGAAGCTTTCTTT. This chain joins TRBV12-5 and TRBJ1-1; possible D gene TRBD1, 6 bases. The CDR3 totals 15 residues. The V and J ends lost 7 bases and 5 bases respectively, with 20 bases between them. Germline V gene sequence: CDR1 LGHNT, CDR2 FRNRAP.

V gene TRBV5-4 combines with J gene TRBJ2-2, with 7 positions matching TRBD1. Germline V gene sequence: CDR1 SGHNT, CDR2 YYREEE (reference sequence). J gave up 6 bases and V 4 bases, and 18 bases lay outside the gene matches. This CDR3 has 18 residues. The CDR3 DNA sequence: TGTGCCAGCAGCGATCGTACCACAGGGGTTTGGGGTGCCGGGGAGCTGTTTTTT. Its protein product is CASSDRTTGVWGAGELFF.

The rearrangement joins TRBV10-3 to TRBJ1-6; 8 positions agree with TRBD1. Losses at the gene ends were 5 bases for V and 4 bases for J; bases not matched to a gene: 1. CDR1 is ENHRY, CDR2 SYGVKD, per germline. The CDR3 totals 14 residues. This chain's CDR3 is CAISQGAYNSPLHF. Written as DNA, the CDR3 is TGTGCCATCAGTCAGGGGGCTTATAATTCACCCCTCCACTTT.

CDR3 residues: CASSSDRIDTEAFF. CDR3 coding DNA: TGTGCCAGCAGCTCAGACAGGATAGACACTGAAGCTTTCTTT. J is TRBJ1-1 and V is TRBV7-2; TRBD1 is a possible D gene (6 bases). Germline V gene lookup returns CDR1 SGHTA and CDR2 FQGNSA. This CDR3 is 14 amino acids long. Between the trimmed V and J ends, which lost 4 bases and 3 bases, there was a span of 12 bases.

This clone has just a few counts. This chain connects TRBV19 to TRBJ2-1; 11 positions agree with TRBD1. Germline V gene sequence: CDR1 LNHDA, CDR2 SQIVND (reference sequence). The CDR3 is 16 amino acids. The junction had 12 bases not matched to a gene; V was cut back by 5 bases and J by 9 bases. CDR3 in DNA: TGTGCCAGTAGTCGGACCACTGGACAGGGGGCAACTGAGCAGTTCTTC. Its translation is CASSRTTGQGATEQFF.

This chain connects TRBV9 to TRBJ1-6; tentative D call: TRBD1 (6 bases). The CDR3 has 14 residues. Deletions cut 1 base from V and 9 bases from J, with 11 bases between. Germline-derived CDR1 and CDR2 are SGDLS and YYNGEE. In DNA, the CDR3 is TGTGCCAGCAGCGTACGGGACATGCGTTCACCCCTCCACTTT. Translating gives CASSVRDMRSPLHF.

The CDR3 loop is CASSFGSGGSGNTIYF. The CDR3 DNA is TGTGCCAGCAGCTTCGGGTCAGGGGGCTCTGGAAACACCATATATTTT. The chain has TRBV11-2 and TRBJ1-3; TRBD1 agrees at 7 bases. Germline V gene sequence: CDR1 SGHAT, CDR2 FQNNGV. The CDR3 runs 16 residues. With 3 bases clipped from V and 0 bases from J, the junction kept 5 bases outside the gene matches.

DNA for the CDR3: TGCAGCGTAAGCTTTCAGGACACTGAAGCTTTCTTT. This translates into CSVSFQDTEAFF. The chain uses TRBV29-1 and TRBJ1-1, with D uncertain. This CDR3 spans 12 amino acids. V was trimmed by 6 bases and J by 3 bases, leaving 11 bases between them. CDR1 is SQVTM, CDR2 ANQGSEA, per germline.

The J gene is TRBJ2-5, the V gene TRBV27, with 7 bases identical to TRBD2. The DNA matches TRBJ2-7 better at its end, which makes the J call doubtful. CDR3 length: 13 amino acids. CDR1 and CDR2 from the germline V gene are MNHEY and SMNVEV (reference sequence). Written as DNA, the CDR3 is TGTGCCAGCAAGAGAACGGGAGGTCACGAGCAGTACTTC. It is translated as CASKRTGGHEQYF.